Listed here are 12 T cell receptor beta chains from one sample, sequenced in a study of blood T cell repertoires in COVID-19. The assay was immunoSEQ multiplex PCR, and TCRdb's table has in-frame clones only and misses some. This table holds 90,000 to 100,000 clones, roughly 80% found once. Material for sequencing was peripheral blood. The origin of the receptors is a man older than 75 with acute or convalescent COVID-19.

The chain combines TRBV4-3 with TRBJ2-6; the D gene is possibly TRBD1 (5 bases). V gave up 4 bases and J gave up 1 base, with 17 bases separating them. The CDR3 is 18 residues long. Germline CDR1 reads LGHNA; CDR2 reads YSLEER. The CDR3 loop reads CASSLDLGVGSGANVLTF. CDR3 bases: TGCGCCAGCAGCCTGGACCTAGGGGTCGGTTCTGGGGCCAACGTCCTGACTTTC.

The rearrangement uses TRBV5-4 and TRBJ2-7; the match to TRBD2 covers 13 bases. Germline V CDR1 and CDR2: SGHNT, YYREEE (reference sequence). This CDR3 is 15 amino acids long. The V and J ends lost 5 bases and 2 bases, in that order; junction bases with no gene match: 4. CDR3: CASREGLAGPYEQYF. Here the CDR3 DNA reads TGTGCCAGCAGAGAGGGACTAGCGGGGCCCTACGAGCAGTACTTC. The complete variable domain, with remaining parts taken from reference TRBV5-4 and TRBJ2-7, reads ETGVTQSPTHLIKTRGQQVTLRCSSQSGHNTVSWYQQALGQGPQFIFQYYREEENGRGNFPPRFSGLQFPNYSSELNVNALELDDSALYLCASREGLAGPYEQYFGPGTRLTVT.

The J gene is TRBJ2-7, the V gene TRBV27; 7 bases fit TRBD1. Germline lookup yields CDR1 MNHEY and CDR2 SMNVEV (reference sequence). V shed 4 bases and J 0 bases; nucleotides not matched to a gene: 18. The CDR3 covers 19 residues. DNA of the CDR3: TGTGCCAGCAGTTGCCCAGGACAGGATCGCACCCCGAGCTCCTACGAGCAGTACTTC. Translation: CASSCPGQDRTPSSYEQYF.

In this sample, this clone turned up once. The chain joins TRBV19 to TRBJ2-1; 8 nucleotides match TRBD1. The CDR3 covers 19 residues. With V trimmed by 0 bases and J by 4 bases, 14 bases remained unmatched. Germline V gene data show CDR1 as LNHDA and CDR2 as SQIVND (reference sequence). The CDR3 region is CASSIDRTGPPFSYNEQFF. The CDR3 DNA reads TGTGCCAGTAGTATAGATAGGACAGGGCCCCCTTTTTCTTACAATGAGCAGTTCTTC.

The chain links TRBV30 to TRBJ2-5, with 8 bases aligning to TRBD2. This CDR3 comprises 12 residues. V lost 5 bases and J lost 7; bases outside the gene matches: 6. Germline V lookup: CDR1 GTSNPN, CDR2 SVGIG (reference sequence). DNA of the CDR3: TGTGCCTGGGTGCGGGGGGCAGGGACCCAGTACTTC. Amino acids: CAWVRGAGTQYF.

This chain joins TRBV7-2 and TRBJ1-1, with 10 bases fitting TRBD1. Germline values: CDR1 SGHTA, CDR2 FQGNSA. CDR3 length equals 17 residues. Losses at the gene ends were 2 bases for V and 5 bases for J; bases not matched to a gene: 11. The CDR3, as DNA: TGTGCCAGCAGCTTAAAAGAGACAGGGGGCGCGGGGACTGAAGCTTTCTTT. As protein: CASSLKETGGAGTEAFF.

The chain uses TRBV7-2 and TRBJ2-7, with 8 bases matching TRBD1. In germline, CDR1 is SGHTA, CDR2 FQGNSA. V was pared by 4 bases and J by 2 bases, with 4 bases of the junction left unmatched. The CDR3 is 14 amino acids. In nucleotides, the CDR3 is TGTGCCAGCAGCTCCCGACAGGGGCCCTACGAGCAGTACTTC. Its protein product is CASSSRQGPYEQYF.

The J gene is TRBJ2-1, the V gene TRBV7-2; 7 positions match TRBD2. V lost 1 base to trimming and J lost 6 bases; unmatched junction nucleotides: 6. Germline CDR1 and CDR2: SGHTA and FQGNSA. The CDR3 loop spans 15 amino acids. CDR3 nucleotide sequence: TGTGCCAGCAGCTTAGTACGCGGGGGTAGCAATGAGCAGTTCTTC. Protein sequence: CASSLVRGGSNEQFF.

V is TRBV7-2 and J is TRBJ2-2; D ambiguous. Trimming removed 6 bases from V and 4 bases from J, with 12 bases in between. Looked up from germline, CDR1 is SGHTA and CDR2 is FQGNSA. This CDR3 contains 14 residues. DNA of the CDR3: TGTGCCAGCAGACCCAGACAAAGCACCGGGGAGCTGTTTTTT. It encodes CASRPRQSTGELFF.

The V call is TRBV19, the J call TRBJ1-5; 7 nucleotides agree with TRBD1. The trim removed 5 bases at V and 4 bases at J, leaving 8 bases unmatched. CDR1 LNHDA and CDR2 SQIVND come from the germline V gene (reference sequence). This CDR3 is built from 15 residues. DNA for the CDR3: TGTGCCAGTAGTTCGCGACAGGGTAAGAATCAGCCCCAGCATTTT. It is translated as CASSSRQGKNQPQHF.

The J gene is TRBJ2-1, the V gene TRBV5-4; unclear D gene. Germline V gene data show CDR1 as SGHNT and CDR2 as YYREEE (reference sequence). V lost 7 bases to trimming and J lost 6 bases, with 8 bases between them. The CDR3 is made up of 11 amino acids. CDR3 in DNA: TGTGCCAGCTGGAGTTTCAATGAGCAGTTCTTC. This translates into CASWSFNEQFF.

In this sample, this clone turned up once. The chain employs TRBV5-5 and TRBJ1-4; TRBD1 agrees at 7 bases. This CDR3 spans 15 amino acids. V lost 4 bases, J lost 7 bases, and 10 bases stayed unmatched. Germline V lookup: CDR1 SGHKS, CDR2 YYEKEE (reference sequence). The CDR3 DNA reads as TGTGCCAGCAGCCGCTTCACAGGGGCGGGTGAAAAACTGTTTTTT. Its translation: CASSRFTGAGEKLFF. Using reference TRBV5-5 and TRBJ1-4 for the parts outside the CDR3, the full variable domain is DAGVTQSPTHLIKTRGQQVTLRCSPISGHKSVSWYQQVLGQGPQFIFQYYEKEERGRGNFPDRFSARQFPNYSSELNVNALLLGDSALYLCASSRFTGAGEKLFFGSGTQLSVL.